This T cell receptor (beta chain) was obtained from a study of T cell changes during pregnancy in multiple sclerosis. From germline, CDR1 is WNHNN and CDR2 SYGVQD (reference sequence). The CDR3 contains 17 residues. J gave up 2 bases and V 2 bases, and 9 bases lay outside the gene matches. Assay: immunoSEQ multiplex PCR; the TCRdb copy retains only in-frame clones and omits some. The top ten clones hold less than 3.5% of a sample with roughly 70,000 clones, over 80% of them seen once. V and J are TRBV10-1 and TRBJ2-3; 8 bases agree with TRBD1. The clonotype originates from a female donor in good health, enrolled as a control in a pregnancy study. The input for sequencing was peripheral blood, taken in the third trimester of pregnancy. Here the CDR3 DNA reads TGCGCCAGCAGTGAGGTCCAGGGGGCTTCTTTCACAGATACGCAGTATTTT. Translation gives CASSEVQGASFTDTQYF.